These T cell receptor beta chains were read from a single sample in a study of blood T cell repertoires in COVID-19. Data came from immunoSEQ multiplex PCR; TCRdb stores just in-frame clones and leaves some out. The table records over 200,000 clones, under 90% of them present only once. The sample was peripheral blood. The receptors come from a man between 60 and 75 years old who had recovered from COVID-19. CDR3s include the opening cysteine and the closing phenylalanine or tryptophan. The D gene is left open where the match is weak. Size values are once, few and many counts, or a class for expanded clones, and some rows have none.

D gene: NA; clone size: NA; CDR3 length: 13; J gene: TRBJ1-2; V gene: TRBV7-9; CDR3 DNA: TGTGCCAGCGCCACGTCCAGTCCCTATGGCTACACCTTC; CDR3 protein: CASATSSPYGYTF
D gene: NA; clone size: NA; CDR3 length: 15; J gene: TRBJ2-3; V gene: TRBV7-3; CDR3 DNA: TGTGCCAGCAGCTTCATGGGGGGAGTCACAGATACGCAGTATTTT; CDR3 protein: CASSFMGGVTDTQYF
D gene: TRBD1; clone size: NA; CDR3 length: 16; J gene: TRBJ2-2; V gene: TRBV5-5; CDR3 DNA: TGTGCCAGCAGCCTCGTAGGGACAGGGTCAATCGGGGAGCTGTTTTTT; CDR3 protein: CASSLVGTGSIGELFF
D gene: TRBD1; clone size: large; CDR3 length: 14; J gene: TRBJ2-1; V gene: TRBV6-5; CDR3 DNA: TGTGCCAGCAGACCGGGACAGAGCTACAATGAGCAGTTCTTC; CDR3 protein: CASRPGQSYNEQFF
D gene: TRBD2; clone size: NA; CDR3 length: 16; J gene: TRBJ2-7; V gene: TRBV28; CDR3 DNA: TGTGCCAGCAGTCCCGGTGGCGTAGCGGGAACCTACGAGCAGTACTTC; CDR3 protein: CASSPGGVAGTYEQYF
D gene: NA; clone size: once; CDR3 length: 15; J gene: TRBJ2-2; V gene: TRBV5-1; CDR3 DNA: TGCGCCAGCAGCGTAGAACTCATGGACACCGGGGAGCTGTTTTTT; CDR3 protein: CASSVELMDTGELFF
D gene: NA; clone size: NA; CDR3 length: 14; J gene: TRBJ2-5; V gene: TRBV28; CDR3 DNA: TGTGCCAGCAGTCTGGAGGCGGTACAAGAGACCCAGTACTTC; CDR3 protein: CASSLEAVQETQYF
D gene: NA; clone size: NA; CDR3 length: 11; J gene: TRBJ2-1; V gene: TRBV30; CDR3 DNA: TGTGCCTGGAGTGCGAGATATGAGCAGTTCTTC; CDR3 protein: CAWSARYEQFF
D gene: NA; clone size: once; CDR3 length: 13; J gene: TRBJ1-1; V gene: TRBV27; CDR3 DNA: TGTGCCAGCAGGTCGGTTTCGGGGACTGAAGCTTTCTTT; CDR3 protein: CASRSVSGTEAFF
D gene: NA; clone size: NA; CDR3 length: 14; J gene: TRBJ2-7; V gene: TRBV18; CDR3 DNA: TGTGCCAGCTCACCCCGCCAGGGTTTCGACGAGCAGTACTTC; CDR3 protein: CASSPRQGFDEQYF
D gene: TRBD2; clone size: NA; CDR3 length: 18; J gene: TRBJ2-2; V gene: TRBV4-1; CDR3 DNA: TGCGCCAGCAGCCAAGATCTAGGACTAGCCACGAACACCGGGGAGCTGTTTTTT; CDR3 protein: CASSQDLGLATNTGELFF
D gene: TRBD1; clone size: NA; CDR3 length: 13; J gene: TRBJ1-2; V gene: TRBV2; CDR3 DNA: TGTGCCAGCAGGGACCAGGGGGCAATAGGCTACACCTTC; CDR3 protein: CASRDQGAIGYTF
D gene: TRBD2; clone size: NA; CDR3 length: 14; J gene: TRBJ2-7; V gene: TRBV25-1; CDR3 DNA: TGTGCCAGCAGTGAGCTGACTAGCGGGATCGAGCAGTACTTC; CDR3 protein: CASSELTSGIEQYF
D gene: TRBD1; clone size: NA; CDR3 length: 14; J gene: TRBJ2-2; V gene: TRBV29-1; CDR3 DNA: TGCAGCGTTGCGGGACAGGGGTTGACCGGGGAGCTGTTTTTT; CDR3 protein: CSVAGQGLTGELFF
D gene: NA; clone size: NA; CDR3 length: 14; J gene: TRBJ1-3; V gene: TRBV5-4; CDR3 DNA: TGTGCCAGCAGCCCACAGGGTACTGGAAACACCATATATTTT; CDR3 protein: CASSPQGTGNTIYF
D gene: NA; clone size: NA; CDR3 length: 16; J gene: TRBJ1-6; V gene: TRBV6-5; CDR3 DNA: TGTGCCAGCAGTTACGCCACACTTACAGATAATTCACCCCTCCACTTT; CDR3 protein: CASSYATLTDNSPLHF
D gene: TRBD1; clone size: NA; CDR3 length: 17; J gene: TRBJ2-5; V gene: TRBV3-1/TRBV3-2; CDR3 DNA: TGTGCCAGCAGCCTCTGGGAAGGGACAGGGTCACAAGAGACCCAGTACTTC; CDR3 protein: CASSLWEGTGSQETQYF
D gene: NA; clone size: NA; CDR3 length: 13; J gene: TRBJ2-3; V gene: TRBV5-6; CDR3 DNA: TGTGCCAGCAGCCGGGAGTCAACAGATACGCAGTATTTT; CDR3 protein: CASSRESTDTQYF
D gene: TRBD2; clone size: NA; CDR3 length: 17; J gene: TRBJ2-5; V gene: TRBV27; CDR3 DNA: TGTGCCAGCAGCTCCCCCGGGACTAGCGGGAGACACGAGACCCAGTACTTC; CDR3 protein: CASSSPGTSGRHETQYF
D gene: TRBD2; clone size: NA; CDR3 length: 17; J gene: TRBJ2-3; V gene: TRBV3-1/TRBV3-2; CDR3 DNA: TGTGCCAGCAGCCAAGAGAGTAGCGGGGGGGCGGGAAATACGCAGTATTTT; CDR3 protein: CASSQESSGGAGNTQYF
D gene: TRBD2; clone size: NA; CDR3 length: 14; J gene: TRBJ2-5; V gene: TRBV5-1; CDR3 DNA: TGCGCCAGCAGGTTGAGCGGGGGCAGGGAGACCCAGTACTTC; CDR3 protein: CASRLSGGRETQYF
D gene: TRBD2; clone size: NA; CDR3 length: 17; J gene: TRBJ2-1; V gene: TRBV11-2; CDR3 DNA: TGTGCCAGCAGCTTCCGATGGCTGGCGGGAGAGGAGAATGAGCAGTTCTTC; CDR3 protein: CASSFRWLAGEENEQFF
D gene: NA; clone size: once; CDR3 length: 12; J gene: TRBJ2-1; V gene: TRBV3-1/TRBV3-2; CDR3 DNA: TGTGCCAGCACTACGGGAAGGTATGAGCAGTTCTTC; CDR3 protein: CASTTGRYEQFF
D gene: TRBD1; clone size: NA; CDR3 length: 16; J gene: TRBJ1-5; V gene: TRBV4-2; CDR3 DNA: TGTGCCAGCAGCCAGGCCGGGACAGGGGTTGGTCAGCCCCAGCATTTT; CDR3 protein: CASSQAGTGVGQPQHF
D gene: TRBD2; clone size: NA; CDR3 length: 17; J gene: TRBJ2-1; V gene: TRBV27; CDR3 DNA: TGTGCCAGCAGTCCCAGGTGGGGTAGCGGGCCATACAATGAGCAGTTCTTC; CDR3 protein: CASSPRWGSGPYNEQFF
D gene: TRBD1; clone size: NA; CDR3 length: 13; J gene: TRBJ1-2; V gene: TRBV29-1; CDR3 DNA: TGCAGCGTTGAACGGGTACAGGGGTATGGCTACACCTTC; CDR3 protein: CSVERVQGYGYTF
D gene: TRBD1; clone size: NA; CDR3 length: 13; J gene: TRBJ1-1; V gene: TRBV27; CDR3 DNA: TGTGCCAGCAGTCCGAGGGGGCTGGGTGAAGCTTTCTTT; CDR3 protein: CASSPRGLGEAFF
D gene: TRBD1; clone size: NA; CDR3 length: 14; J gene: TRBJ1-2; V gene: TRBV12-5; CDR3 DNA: TGTGCTAGTGGTTCGGCACAGGGGGCGCATGGCTACACCTTC; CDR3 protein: CASGSAQGAHGYTF
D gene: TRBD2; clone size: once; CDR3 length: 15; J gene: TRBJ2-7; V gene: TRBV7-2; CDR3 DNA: TGTGCCAGCAGCTTTACTAGCGGGAGTTTCTACGAGCAGTACTTC; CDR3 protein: CASSFTSGSFYEQYF
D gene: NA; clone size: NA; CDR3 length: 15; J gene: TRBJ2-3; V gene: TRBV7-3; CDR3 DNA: TGTGCCAGCAGCCCTCTAGGTGCCCTCACAGATACGCAGTATTTT; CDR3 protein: CASSPLGALTDTQYF
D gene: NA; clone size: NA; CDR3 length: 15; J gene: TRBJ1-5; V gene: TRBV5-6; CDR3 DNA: TGTGCCAGCAGCCTATACACAGGCTACAATCAGCCCCAGCATTTT; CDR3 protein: CASSLYTGYNQPQHF